One sample yielded the 28 T cell receptor beta chains listed below, sequenced in a study of T-cell reconstitution after alpha-beta-depleted transplantation in children. TCRbeta library preparation incorporated unique molecular identifiers. TCRdb analysed the PCR reads with MiXCR anew, one entry per CDR3 protein. The sample has hundreds of thousands of distinct CDR3 sequences, roughly 24% seen once. Sequencing used PBMCs, mostly from graft donor cells, obtained 360 days after TCRalphabeta/CD19-depleted stem cell transplant. Receptors originate from a boy less than two years old who had a stem cell transplant for acute myeloid leukemia, so the T cells may come from the graft donor.

V usage is TRBV10-3 and J usage is TRBJ2-7; D not resolved. The V end lost 7 bases, the J end lost 3 bases, and 13 bases lay between the germline ends. The germline V gene encodes CDR1 ENHRY and CDR2 SYGVKD. This CDR3 contains 13 residues. The CDR3 DNA reads as TGTGCCATCAACCCAGGCAGAGACTACGAGCAGTACTTC. Protein sequence: CAINPGRDYEQYF.

V usage is TRBV20-1 and J usage is TRBJ2-1; D is unresolved. V dropped 2 bases and J dropped 7 bases, with 6 bases sitting between them. From germline, CDR1 is DFQATT and CDR2 SNEGSKA (reference sequence). There are 11 residues in the CDR3. CDR3: CSARSTNEQFF. As DNA, the CDR3 is TGCAGTGCTAGATCAACAAATGAGCAGTTCTTC.

This clonotype showed up many times. The rearrangement links TRBV20-1 to TRBJ1-4; D ambiguous. Trimming pared 0 bases from V and 7 bases from J, leaving 9 bases between. CDR3 length: 13 amino acids. The germline V gene encodes CDR1 DFQATT and CDR2 SNEGSKA (reference sequence). CDR3 sequence: CSAREGASEKLFF. CDR3 bases: TGCAGTGCTAGAGAGGGCGCTTCTGAAAAACTGTTTTTT.

This clonotype was observed a few times. This CDR3 is CASSPDGRRSNQPQHF. DNA for the CDR3: TGTGCCAGCAGTCCCGACGGAAGAAGGAGCAATCAGCCCCAGCATTTT. The chain has TRBV12-3 or TRBV12-4 and TRBJ1-5, with D unresolved. The CDR3 has 16 amino acids. The germline V and J ends were trimmed by 5 bases and 1 base, with 15 bases remaining between them.

This clonotype was recorded a few times. This chain links TRBV29-1 with TRBJ1-1; no clear D gene. Germline values: CDR1 SQVTM, CDR2 ANQGSEA. CDR3 size: 14 residues. Trimming cost V 5 bases and J 1 base, with 14 bases left between them. The CDR3 DNA sequence: TGCAGCGTTCGTGTGGGGTCGAGGAACACTGAAGCTTTCTTT. It specifies CSVRVGSRNTEAFF.

The chain recombines TRBV20-1 with TRBJ2-3; 10 bases match TRBD2. The CDR3 is 18 amino acids. With 3 bases clipped from V and 6 bases from J, the junction kept 18 bases outside the gene matches. The germline CDR1 and CDR2 sequences are DFQATT and SNEGSKA (reference sequence). CDR3 region: CSASQLFSGGQGSDTQYF. CDR3 DNA sequence: TGCAGTGCTAGTCAGTTGTTTAGCGGGGGGCAGGGGTCGGATACGCAGTATTTT.

This chain joins TRBV20-1 and TRBJ2-7, with 8 bases lining up with TRBD1. The V segment lost 6 bases and the J segment 1 base; nucleotides outside the gene matches: 5. CDR1 is DFQATT, CDR2 SNEGSKA, per germline (reference sequence). The CDR3 runs to 13 residues. The CDR3 region has the DNA TGCAGTGCCCGGGACAGGTATTCCTACGAGCAGTACTTC. Protein: CSARDRYSYEQYF.

A few counts support this clonotype. The chain employs TRBV20-1 and TRBJ2-3, with 8 bases fitting TRBD2. This CDR3 region has 14 residues. V shed 4 bases, J shed 6 bases, and the junction held 9 bases outside the gene matches. Per germline, CDR1 DFQATT and CDR2 SNEGSKA (reference sequence). The CDR3 loop reads CSATLAGMEDTQYF. The CDR3 nucleotides read TGCAGTGCTACCTTAGCGGGGATGGAGGATACGCAGTATTTT.

This clonotype has only a few counts. The chain combines TRBV29-1 with TRBJ2-1; D possibly corresponds to TRBD2 (6 bases). The CDR3 loop spans 13 amino acids. CDR1 SQVTM and CDR2 ANQGSEA come from the germline V gene. The V end was cut by 1 base, the J end by 4 bases, with 8 bases between. The CDR3 sequence is CSVEGGIYNEQFF. The CDR3 DNA reads TGCAGCGTTGAAGGCGGGATATACAATGAGCAGTTCTTC.

The gene calls are TRBV7-9 and TRBJ2-3; 11 bases map to TRBD1. The CDR3 has 17 amino acids. The germline V gene has CDR1 SEHNR and CDR2 FQNEAQ (reference sequence). V shed 2 bases and J 7 bases; nucleotides not matched to a gene: 11. In DNA, the CDR3 is TGTGCCAGCAGCTTAAGAACGAGGACAGGGGGCCCGAATACGCAGTATTTT. Translating gives CASSLRTRTGGPNTQYF.

The V and J genes are TRBV9 and TRBJ2-3, with D perhaps TRBD1 (5 bases). The CDR3 extends over 15 amino acids. Germline V gene sequence: CDR1 SGDLS, CDR2 YYNGEE. V lost 0 bases and J lost 0, with 8 bases in between. CDR3 in amino acids: CASSVEGLSTDTQYF. Written as DNA, the CDR3 is TGTGCCAGCAGCGTAGAGGGGCTGAGCACAGATACGCAGTATTTT.

In its sample, this clonotype was seen many times. The chain links TRBV12-3 or TRBV12-4 to TRBJ2-5, with 8 bases identical to TRBD1. V trimming: 6 bases; J trimming: 4 bases; junction bases outside the gene matches: 13. This CDR3 spans 16 amino acids. CDR3 sequence: CASSLGRTGRVETQYF. The CDR3 DNA reads TGTGCCAGCAGCCTAGGAAGGACAGGGCGGGTAGAGACCCAGTACTTC.

This clonotype was seen repeatedly, ten times or more. This sequence joins TRBV15 and TRBJ1-2; D perhaps matches TRBD1 (6 bases). The V end lost 6 bases, the J end lost 4 bases, and 21 bases lay between the germline ends. CDR3 size: 16 residues. Germline CDR1 LNHNV, CDR2 YYDKDF (reference sequence). Here the CDR3 DNA reads TGTGCCACCAGTCGTGACCTCGCAGGGGCTTTCTATGGCTACACCTTC. It translates to CATSRDLAGAFYGYTF.

Only a few counts were recorded for this clonotype. The V call is TRBV20-1, the J call TRBJ2-7; 11 bases agree with TRBD1. CDR3 length: 15 residues. The ends lost 0 bases at V and 5 bases at J; junction bases unmatched: 6. Germline CDR1 DFQATT, CDR2 SNEGSKA (reference sequence). In nucleotides, the CDR3 is TGCAGTGCTAGAGATCTCGGACAGGGGGCCCACGAGCAGTACTTC. This gives the protein CSARDLGQGAHEQYF.

This clonotype was seen repeatedly, ten times or more. The chain couples TRBV29-1 to TRBJ2-5; D not resolved. This CDR3 spans 12 amino acids. Trimming cost V 7 bases and J 1 base, with 10 bases left between them. The V gene's germline CDR1 is SQVTM and CDR2 ANQGSEA. The CDR3 protein is CSGAHPQETQYF. CDR3 bases: TGCAGCGGGGCTCACCCCCAAGAGACCCAGTACTTC.

The chain joins TRBV12-3 or TRBV12-4 to TRBJ1-4, with 8 bases lining up with TRBD1. The ends lost 5 bases at V and 7 bases at J; junction bases unmatched: 3. The CDR3 extends over 13 amino acids. The CDR3: CASSQQGGEKLFF. In nucleotides, the CDR3 is TGTGCCAGCAGTCAACAGGGGGGTGAAAAACTGTTTTTT.

This clonotype was counted ten times or more. This chain uses TRBV6-2 or TRBV6-3 with TRBJ2-3; 9 nucleotides agree with TRBD2. There are 16 residues in the CDR3. Germline V gives CDR1 MNHEY, CDR2 SVGEGT. V shed 2 bases, J shed 4 bases, and the junction held 7 bases outside the gene matches. The CDR3 DNA reads TGTGCCAGCAGTTACCTCCAGCGGGGGGAGTCAGATACGCAGTATTTT. It yields the protein CASSYLQRGESDTQYF.

This clonotype has just a few counts. The genes are TRBV6-2 or TRBV6-3 and TRBJ1-6, with D perhaps TRBD1 (6 bases). CDR3 size: 17 residues. The V gene lost 2 bases and the J gene lost 5 bases, with 16 bases spanning the gap. Germline lookup yields CDR1 MNHEY and CDR2 SVGEGT. The DNA of the CDR3 is TGTGCCAGCAGTTACCCTATGGGAAGACAGGATAATTCACCCCTCCACTTT. Amino acids: CASSYPMGRQDNSPLHF.

This clonotype was seen a handful of times. V and J are TRBV25-1 and TRBJ2-3, with TRBD1 matching 9 bases. This CDR3 comprises 15 residues. The J segment lost 2 bases and the V segment lost 6 bases, leaving 6 bases of the junction unmatched. In germline, CDR1 is MGHDK, CDR2 SYGVNS. The chain's CDR3 is CASSPDRGFTDTQYF. In DNA form, the CDR3 reads TGTGCCAGCAGCCCAGACAGGGGGTTCACAGATACGCAGTATTTT.

The chain recombines TRBV4-2 with TRBJ1-5; D is unclear. CDR3 length: 14 residues. The germline V gene encodes CDR1 LGHNA and CDR2 YNFKEQ. The ends were cut back, 1 base at V and 4 bases at J, with 8 bases in the middle. The CDR3 loop is CASSQVILNQPQHF. The CDR3 DNA reads TGTGCCAGCAGCCAAGTCATTTTAAATCAGCCCCAGCATTTT.

As DNA, the CDR3 is TGTGCCAGCCGACCGTACTCTGGGGCCAACGTCCTGACTTTC. This translates into CASRPYSGANVLTF. The chain recombines TRBV6-1 with TRBJ2-6; D remains unclear. V was shortened by 8 bases and J by 0 bases, with 8 bases between the two germline ends. CDR3 size: 14 residues. Germline CDR1 and CDR2: MNHNS and SASEGT.

This clonotype was recorded at least ten times. The J gene is TRBJ1-5, the V gene TRBV3-1, with D maybe TRBD1 (5 bases). The CDR3 is 15 residues long. The V gene's germline CDR1 is LGHDT and CDR2 YNNKEL (reference sequence). V was cut by 1 base and J by 9 bases, with 16 bases left in between. CDR3 region: CASSQGPGRELPQHF. The CDR3 DNA reads as TGTGCCAGCAGCCAAGGGCCGGGGCGGGAGTTGCCCCAGCATTTT.

The gene calls are TRBV28 and TRBJ2-7; tentative D call: TRBD1 (6 bases). This CDR3 is built from 15 residues. Germline assignment: CDR1 MDHEN and CDR2 SYDVKM. Deletions cut 7 bases from V and 2 bases from J, with 18 bases between. The DNA for the CDR3 is TGTGCCAGCAAAGACACAGGGCCCCTCCCCTACGAGCAGTACTTC. It is translated as CASKDTGPLPYEQYF.

This clonotype was found a few times. This chain connects TRBV29-1 to TRBJ2-3; D gene unclear. From germline, CDR1 is SQVTM and CDR2 ANQGSEA. V was clipped by 3 bases and J by 4 bases, with 8 bases between them. There are 12 residues in the CDR3. CDR3 amino acids: CSVDEEADTQYF. The CDR3 DNA sequence: TGCAGCGTTGACGAAGAGGCAGATACGCAGTATTTT.

This clonotype has more than one count but fewer than ten. V and J are TRBV18 and TRBJ2-7, with a tentative D call TRBD2 (7 bases). From germline, CDR1 is KGHSH and CDR2 LQKENI. CDR3 length: 15 residues. V shed 3 bases and J shed 3 bases, with 15 bases lying between them. The CDR3 DNA reads TGTGCCAGCTCACCTGAAGAAGGGGGGGTCTACGAGCAGTACGTC. This sequence encodes CASSPEEGGVYEQYV.

The chain couples TRBV5-1 to TRBJ2-5; D is perhaps TRBD1 or TRBD2 (5 bases each). The V gene lost 3 bases and the J gene lost 3 bases, with 9 bases spanning the gap. This CDR3 spans 13 amino acids. In germline, CDR1 is SGHRS, CDR2 YFSETQ. CDR3 coding DNA: TGCGCCAGCAGCTCCGGGACGGAAGAGACCCAGTACTTC. Its protein is CASSSGTEETQYF.

This chain uses TRBV5-1 with TRBJ2-7; D is perhaps TRBD1 (6 bases). The germline V gene has CDR1 SGHRS and CDR2 YFSETQ. The CDR3 has 13 residues. The ends were cut back, 4 bases at V and 6 bases at J, with 14 bases in the middle. The CDR3 here is CASSVDTGSEQYV. The CDR3, as DNA: TGCGCCAGCAGCGTGGATACAGGGTCCGAGCAGTACGTC.

The table lists this clonotype with a few counts. This chain connects TRBV7-9 to TRBJ2-1; D gene ambiguous. The germline V and J ends were trimmed by 6 bases and 2 bases, with 14 bases remaining between them. Germline CDR1 SEHNR, CDR2 FQNEAQ (reference sequence). The CDR3 has 15 residues. The CDR3 region has the DNA TGTGCCAGCAGGCGGACCTTTTACGCCTACAATGAGCAGTTCTTC. It translates to CASRRTFYAYNEQFF.